This TCR beta chain was documented in a study of blood T cell repertoires in COVID-19. Across the whole study: From the United States, Italy and Spain came samples of acute and convalescent COVID-19.

TCRdb's copy holds only in-frame clones and misses some; the assay was immunoSEQ multiplex PCR. There are some 130,000 clones in the sample; over 70% occur only once, and roughly 45% lies in the top ten. Trimming stripped 5 bases from V and 0 bases from J, with 8 bases between. The CDR3 is made up of 14 amino acids. Germline V CDR1 and CDR2: SGDLS, YYNGEE. Sequenced: peripheral blood. This receptor was obtained from a human donor in a cohort sampled during active COVID-19. The chain carries TRBV9 and TRBJ2-2; the D gene is possibly TRBD2 (6 bases). The CDR3, as DNA: TGTGCCAGCAGTACGGGAGCGAACACCGGGGAGCTGTTTTTT. This codes for CASSTGANTGELFF.